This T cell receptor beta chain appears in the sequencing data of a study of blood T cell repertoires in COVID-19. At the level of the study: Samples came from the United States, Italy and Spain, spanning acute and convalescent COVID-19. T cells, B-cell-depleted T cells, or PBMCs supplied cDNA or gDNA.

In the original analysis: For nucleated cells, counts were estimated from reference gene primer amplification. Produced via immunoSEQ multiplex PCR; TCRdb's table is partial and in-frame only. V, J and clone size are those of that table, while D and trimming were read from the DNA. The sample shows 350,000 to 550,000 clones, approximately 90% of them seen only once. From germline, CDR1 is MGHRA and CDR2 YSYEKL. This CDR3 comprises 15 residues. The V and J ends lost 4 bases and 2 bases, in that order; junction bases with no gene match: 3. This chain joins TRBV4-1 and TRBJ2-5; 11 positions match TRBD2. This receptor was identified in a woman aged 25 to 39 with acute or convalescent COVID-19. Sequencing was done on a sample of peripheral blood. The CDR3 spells CASSRLAGGQETQYF. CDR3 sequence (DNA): TGCGCCAGCAGCCGATTAGCGGGGGGGCAAGAGACCCAGTACTTC.